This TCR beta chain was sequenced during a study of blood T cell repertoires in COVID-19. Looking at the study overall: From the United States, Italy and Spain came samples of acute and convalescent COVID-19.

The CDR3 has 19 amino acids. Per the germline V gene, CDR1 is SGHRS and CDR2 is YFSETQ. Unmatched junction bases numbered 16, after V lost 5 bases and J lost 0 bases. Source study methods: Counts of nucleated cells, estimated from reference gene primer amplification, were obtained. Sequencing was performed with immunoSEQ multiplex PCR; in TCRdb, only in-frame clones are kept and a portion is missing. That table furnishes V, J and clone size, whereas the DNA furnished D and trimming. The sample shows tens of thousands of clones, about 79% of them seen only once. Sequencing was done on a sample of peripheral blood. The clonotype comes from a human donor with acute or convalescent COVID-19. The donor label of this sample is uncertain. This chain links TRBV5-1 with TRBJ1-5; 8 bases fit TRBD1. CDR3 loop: CASSTDRAPRFYSNQPQHF. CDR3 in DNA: TGCGCCAGCAGTACGGACAGGGCACCCCGCTTTTATAGCAATCAGCCCCAGCATTTT.